One sample yielded the 9 T cell receptor beta chains listed below, sequenced in a study of T cell responses to AZD1222 COVID-19 vaccine. Repertoires were generated with immunoSEQ multiplex PCR, while TCRdb's copy carries only in-frame clones and drops some. This repertoire shows some 140,000 clones, roughly 93% found once; its top ten account for roughly 7.1%. The source material was peripheral blood, sampled 28 days after the second AZD1222 dose. Source of these receptors: an adult who received the AZD1222 COVID-19 vaccine.

The rearrangement joins TRBV3-1 (or the pseudogene TRBV3-2) to TRBJ1-6; 9 nucleotides align to TRBD1. Germline CDR1 reads LGHDT; CDR2 reads YNNKEL (reference sequence). The CDR3 totals 14 residues. V shed 8 bases, J shed 9 bases, and the junction held 8 bases outside the gene matches. DNA for the CDR3: TGTGCCAGCGGACAAACAGGGGGCATTTCACCCCTCCACTTT. Its protein product is CASGQTGGISPLHF.

The chain recombines TRBV19 with TRBJ1-2, with 7 positions matching TRBD1. The CDR3 has 15 residues. V lost 7 bases to trimming and J lost 4 bases; unmatched junction nucleotides: 12. The germline V gene has CDR1 LNHDA and CDR2 SQIVND (reference sequence). DNA for the CDR3: TGTGCCAGTATGCTAGGGGACAGAACCTTCTATGGCTACACCTTC. It codes for CASMLGDRTFYGYTF.

The CDR3 DNA reads TGCAGCGTTGAACTAGGCGCTGGGGGAAACACCATATATTTT. This sequence encodes CSVELGAGGNTIYF. The chain employs TRBV29-1 and TRBJ1-3; D remains unclear. Germline V gene lookup returns CDR1 SQVTM and CDR2 ANQGSEA. This CDR3 is 14 amino acids long. Trimming stripped 2 bases from V and 4 bases from J, with 12 bases between. Complete variable domain (other parts from reference TRBV29-1 and TRBJ1-3): SAVISQKPSRDICQRGTSLTIQCQVDSQVTMMFWYRQQPGQSLTLIATANQGSEATYESGFVIDKFPISRPNLTFSTLTVSNMSPEDSSIYLCSVELGAGGNTIYFGEGSWLTVV.

The rearrangement joins TRBV5-1 to TRBJ1-2, with D possibly being TRBD1 (6 bases). V lost 5 bases, J lost 2 bases, and 22 bases lay in between. The germline CDR1 and CDR2 sequences are SGHRS and YFSETQ. CDR3 length: 17 amino acids. The chain's CDR3 is CASSLLPSGQGNYGYTF. The CDR3 nucleotides read TGCGCCAGCAGTTTACTCCCATCGGGGCAGGGGAACTATGGCTACACCTTC.

V and J are TRBV2 and TRBJ2-1; 7 bases are a match to TRBD1. Trimming removed 7 bases from V and 2 bases from J; junction bases left unmatched: 11. Germline V lookup: CDR1 SNHLY, CDR2 FYNNEI. CDR3 length equals 16 residues. The CDR3 DNA is TGTGCCAGCAATCAGGGGGTAAACCGGGCCTACAATGAGCAGTTCTTC. This sequence encodes CASNQGVNRAYNEQFF.

The chain links TRBV6-2 or TRBV6-3 to TRBJ2-4; tentatively, D is TRBD2 (6 bases). The CDR3 extends over 14 amino acids. Germline CDR1 MNHEY, CDR2 SVGEGT. V gave up 5 bases and J gave up 2 bases, with 10 bases separating them. The CDR3 reads CASSAGWSKNIQYF. The CDR3 nucleotides are TGTGCCAGCAGTGCGGGGTGGTCCAAAAACATTCAGTACTTC.

V gene TRBV5-6 combines with J gene TRBJ2-7, with TRBD2 matching 9 bases. Per germline, CDR1 SGHDT and CDR2 YYEEEE. V lost 0 bases and J lost 2; bases outside the gene matches: 6. The CDR3 totals 16 residues. DNA for the CDR3: TGTGCCAGCAGCTTGGGTCTAGCGGGGTATACCTACGAGCAGTACTTC. It translates to CASSLGLAGYTYEQYF.

This rearrangement joins TRBV30 to TRBJ1-1; TRBD1 is a possible D gene (6 bases). V was shortened by 5 bases and J by 5 bases, with 15 bases between the two germline ends. Looked up from germline, CDR1 is GTSNPN and CDR2 is SVGIG (reference sequence). The CDR3 runs to 13 residues. The CDR3 sequence is CAWDRLRGTEAFF. As DNA, the CDR3 is TGTGCCTGGGACAGGCTCCGGGGTACTGAAGCTTTCTTT. Filled out from reference TRBV30 and TRBJ1-1, the complete variable domain reads SQTIHQWPATLVQPVGSPLSLECTVEGTSNPNLYWYRQAAGRGLQLLFYSVGIGQISSEVPQNLSASRPQDRQFILSSKKLLLSDSGFYLCAWDRLRGTEAFFGQGTRLTVV.

The rearrangement joins TRBV7-9 to TRBJ2-3; perhaps TRBD1 as D (5 bases). The CDR3 totals 15 residues. Trimming stripped 3 bases from V and 1 base from J, with 11 bases between. Germline V gene sequence: CDR1 SEHNR, CDR2 FQNEAQ (reference sequence). The CDR3 DNA reads as TGTGCCAGCAGCTTGGTACAGGACCGCACAGATACGCAGTATTTT. Translating it yields CASSLVQDRTDTQYF.